This TCR beta chain was recorded in a study of neurological immune-mediated disorders. Turning to the study itself: Of about 34 multiple sclerosis patients, approximately 31 were relapsing-remitting and 3 secondary progressive.

The study, taken as a whole, reports: As far as clinical or MRI features were concerned, none was associated with the multiple sclerosis repertoire cluster. No CDR3 amino acid sequences recurred among expanded clones across subjects, suggesting private repertoires in all groups.

This clonotype appeared many times. Antigen unknown. The cDNA came from 5'RACE, which used 10-nucleotide random UMIs. Each CDR3 protein gets one entry after TCRdb re-called the 5' RACE reads with MiXCR. The data show nearly 60,000 distinct CDR3 sequences, with about 3.3% seen just once and approximately 6.5% held by the top ten. The TCR originated in a woman aged 55-70 years with multiple sclerosis. Sequenced material: PBMCs.

The CDR3: CASSLGLAGGPREQYF. CDR3 DNA: TGTGCCAGCAGCTTGGGACTAGCGGGAGGGCCGCGTGAGCAGTACTTC. V and J are TRBV5-6 and TRBJ2-7; 14 nucleotides match TRBD2. Trimming at V came to 0 bases and at J to 7 bases, leaving 6 bases not matched to a gene. The CDR3 has 16 amino acids. Per the germline V gene, CDR1 is SGHDT and CDR2 is YYEEEE.